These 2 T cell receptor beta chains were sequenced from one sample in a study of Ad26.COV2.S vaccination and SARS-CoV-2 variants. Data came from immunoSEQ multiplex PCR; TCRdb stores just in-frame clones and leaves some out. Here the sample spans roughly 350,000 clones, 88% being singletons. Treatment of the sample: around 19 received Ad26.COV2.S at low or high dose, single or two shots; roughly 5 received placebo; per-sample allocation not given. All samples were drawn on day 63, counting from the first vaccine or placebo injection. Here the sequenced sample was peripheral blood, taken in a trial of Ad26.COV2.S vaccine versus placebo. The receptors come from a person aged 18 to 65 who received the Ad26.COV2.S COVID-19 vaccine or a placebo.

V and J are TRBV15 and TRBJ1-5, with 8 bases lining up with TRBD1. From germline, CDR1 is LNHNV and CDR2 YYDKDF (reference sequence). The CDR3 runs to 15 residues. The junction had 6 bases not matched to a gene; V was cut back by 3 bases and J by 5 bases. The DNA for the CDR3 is TGTGCCACCAGCAGGACGACAGGGGCCGATCAGCCCCAGCATTTT. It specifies CATSRTTGADQPQHF. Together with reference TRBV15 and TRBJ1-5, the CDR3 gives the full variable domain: DAMVIQNPRYQVTQFGKPVTLSCSQTLNHNVMYWYQQKSSQAPKLLFHYYDKDFNNEADTPDNFQSRRPNTSFCFLDIRSPGLGDTAMYLCATSRTTGADQPQHFGDGTRLSIL.

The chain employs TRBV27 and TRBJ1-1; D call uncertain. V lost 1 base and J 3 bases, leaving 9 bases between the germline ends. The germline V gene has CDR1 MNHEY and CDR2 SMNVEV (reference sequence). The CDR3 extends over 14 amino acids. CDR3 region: CASSLLAGYTEAFF. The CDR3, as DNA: TGTGCCAGCAGTTTATTGGCGGGTTACACTGAAGCTTTCTTT.